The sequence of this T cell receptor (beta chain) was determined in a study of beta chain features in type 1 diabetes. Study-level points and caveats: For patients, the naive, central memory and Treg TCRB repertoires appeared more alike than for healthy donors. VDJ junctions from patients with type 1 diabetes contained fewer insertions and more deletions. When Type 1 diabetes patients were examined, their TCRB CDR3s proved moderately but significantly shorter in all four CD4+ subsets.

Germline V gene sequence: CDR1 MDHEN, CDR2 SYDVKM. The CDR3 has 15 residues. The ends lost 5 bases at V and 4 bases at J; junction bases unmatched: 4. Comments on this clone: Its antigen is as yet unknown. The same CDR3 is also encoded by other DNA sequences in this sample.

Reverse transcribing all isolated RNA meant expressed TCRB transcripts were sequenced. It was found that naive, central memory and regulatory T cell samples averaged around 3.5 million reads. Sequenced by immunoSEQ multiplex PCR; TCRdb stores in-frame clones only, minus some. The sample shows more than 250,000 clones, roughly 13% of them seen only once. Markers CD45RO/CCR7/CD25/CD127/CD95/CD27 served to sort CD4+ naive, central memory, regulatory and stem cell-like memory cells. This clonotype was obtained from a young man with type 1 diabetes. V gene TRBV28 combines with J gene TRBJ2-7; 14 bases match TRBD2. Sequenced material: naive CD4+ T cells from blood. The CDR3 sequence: CASSGGTSGSYEQYF. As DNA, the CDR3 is TGTGCCAGCAGTGGGGGGACTAGCGGGAGTTACGAGCAGTACTTC. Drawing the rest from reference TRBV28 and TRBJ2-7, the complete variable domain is DVKVTQSSRYLVKRTGEKVFLECVQDMDHENMFWYRQDPGLGLRLIYFSYDVKMKEKGDIPEGYSVSREKKERFSLILESASTNQTSMYLCASSGGTSGSYEQYFGPGTRLTVT.